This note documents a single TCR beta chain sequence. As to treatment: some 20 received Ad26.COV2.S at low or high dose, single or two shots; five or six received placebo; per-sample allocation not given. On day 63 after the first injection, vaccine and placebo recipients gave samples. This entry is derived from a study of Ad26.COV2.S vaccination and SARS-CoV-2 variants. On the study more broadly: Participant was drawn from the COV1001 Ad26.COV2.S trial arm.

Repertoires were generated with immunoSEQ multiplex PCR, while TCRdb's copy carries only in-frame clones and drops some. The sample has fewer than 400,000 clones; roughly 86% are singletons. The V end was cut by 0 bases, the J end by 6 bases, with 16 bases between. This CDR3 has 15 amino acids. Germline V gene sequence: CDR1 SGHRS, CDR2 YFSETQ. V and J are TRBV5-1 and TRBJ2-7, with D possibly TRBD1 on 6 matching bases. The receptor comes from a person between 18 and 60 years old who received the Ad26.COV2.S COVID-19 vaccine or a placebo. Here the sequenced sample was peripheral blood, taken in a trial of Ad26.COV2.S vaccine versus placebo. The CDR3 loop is CASSLDNRAFTEQYF. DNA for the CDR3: TGCGCCAGCAGCTTGGACAACAGGGCTTTTACCGAGCAGTACTTC. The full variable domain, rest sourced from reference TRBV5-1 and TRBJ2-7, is KAGVTQTPRYLIKTRGQQVTLSCSPISGHRSVSWYQQTPGQGLQFLFEYFSETQRNKGNFPGRFSGRQFSNSRSEMNVSTLELGDSALYLCASSLDNRAFTEQYFGPGTRLTVT.